This TCR beta chain is from a study of shared clonotypes between healthy human individuals. Sequencing was at deep level. Assay: immunoSEQ multiplex PCR; the TCRdb copy retains only in-frame clones and omits some. Of about 480,000 clones in the sample, about 75% were seen once. V lost 0 bases, J lost 13 bases, and 19 bases lay in between. The CDR3 contains 14 residues. Per the germline V gene, CDR1 is MNHNS and CDR2 is SASEGT. This clone was seen a few times. The chain recombines TRBV6-1 with TRBJ2-7; possible D gene TRBD1, 6 bases. Sequenced material: PBMCs. This receptor was obtained from a woman aged 40-49 years in good health. Some clones in this sample may be carry-over from other donors' samples. In DNA, the CDR3 is TGTGCCAGCAGTGAAGCGGGGGCGCTGGGGAGCACCTACTTC. Encoded protein: CASSEAGALGSTYF.